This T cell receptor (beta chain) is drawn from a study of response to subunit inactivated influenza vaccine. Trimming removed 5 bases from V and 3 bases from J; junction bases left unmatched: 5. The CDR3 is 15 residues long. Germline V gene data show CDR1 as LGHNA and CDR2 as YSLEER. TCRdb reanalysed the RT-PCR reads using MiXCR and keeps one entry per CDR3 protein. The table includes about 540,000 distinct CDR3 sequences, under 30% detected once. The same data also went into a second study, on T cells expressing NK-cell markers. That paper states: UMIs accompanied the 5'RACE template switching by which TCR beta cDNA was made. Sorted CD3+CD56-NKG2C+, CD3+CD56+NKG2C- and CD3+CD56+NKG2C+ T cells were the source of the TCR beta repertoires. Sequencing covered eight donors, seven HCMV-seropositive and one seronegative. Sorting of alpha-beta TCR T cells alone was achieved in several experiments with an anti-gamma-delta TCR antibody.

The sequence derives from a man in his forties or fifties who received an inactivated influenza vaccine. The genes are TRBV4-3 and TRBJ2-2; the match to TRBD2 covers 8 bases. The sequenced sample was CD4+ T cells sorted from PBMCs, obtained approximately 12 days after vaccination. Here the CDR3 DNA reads TGCGCCAGCAGCTCGGGGGGGCCGTACACCGGGGAGCTGTTTTTT. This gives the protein CASSSGGPYTGELFF.